One and the same sample provided the 2 T cell receptor beta chains below, sequenced in a study of blood T cell repertoires in COVID-19 (dated by TCRdb to 2020 to 2021). The method was the immunoSEQ multiplex PCR assay. This is the immuneACCESS table as TCRdb keeps it, with only in-frame sequences that have V and J called. A part of the clones is gone; compared with another copy, unresolved V genes explain less than half, and the rest is unexplained. A total of 150,000 to 200,000 clones appear in this sample, roughly 80% of them only once. The ten top clones hold nearly 6% of the sample. Material for sequencing was peripheral blood. All receptors derive from a woman in her thirties or forties with COVID-19, enrolled during active disease.

In its sample, this clone was seen a few times. For the CDR3, the DNA is TGTGCCAGCTCACACGGGGGGGCCACACTCAATGAGCAGTTCTTC. Its translation is CASSHGGATLNEQFF. The chain is built from TRBV18 and TRBJ2-1, with TRBD2 matching over 8 bases. The CDR3 is 15 residues long. CDR1 and CDR2 from the germline V gene are KGHSH and LQKENI. Trimming at V came to 4 bases and at J to 6 bases, leaving 8 bases not matched to a gene.

This clone is a singleton in its sample. The V call is TRBV5-1, the J call TRBJ1-3; weak D call: TRBD1 (6 bases). This CDR3 region has 16 residues. Between the trimmed V and J ends, which lost 0 bases and 0 bases, there was a span of 10 bases. Germline loops: CDR1 SGHRS, CDR2 YFSETQ. The CDR3 DNA is TGCGCCAGCAGCTTGGGGCAGGGGTTCTCTGGAAACACCATATATTTT. Its protein is CASSLGQGFSGNTIYF.